This T cell receptor (beta chain) was identified in a study of T cell responses to AZD1222 COVID-19 vaccine. Study-level points and caveats: Unmutated variant regions reportedly attract nearly half of all spike-specific TCRs. Spike-spanning, vaccine-associated CD4 TCRs were dominant at 160-218 and 743-854. In all cases, repertoires were sampled only after the peak T cell response.

Concerning this clone: Its cognate antigen is unknown.

The CDR3 loop spans 15 amino acids. Trimming pared 1 base from V and 5 bases from J, leaving 12 bases between. Looked up from germline, CDR1 is MGHRA and CDR2 is YSYEKL. Generated by immunoSEQ multiplex PCR, the TCRdb table keeps only in-frame clones and is missing some. Seen here are about 160,000 clones, around 91% observed once, and the top ten hold 6% to 8%. The sequenced sample was peripheral blood, obtained on day 0 of AZD1222 vaccination. The V call is TRBV4-1, the J call TRBJ2-1; weak D call: TRBD2 (6 bases). This receptor was obtained from an adult in good health. The CDR3 loop is CASSQGAGGNNEQFF. DNA for the CDR3: TGCGCCAGCAGCCAAGGCGCCGGGGGAAACAATGAGCAGTTCTTC.